A selection of T cell receptor beta chains follows, all from one sample in a study of T cell changes during pregnancy in multiple sclerosis. Sequenced by immunoSEQ multiplex PCR; TCRdb stores in-frame clones only, minus some. The sample includes roughly 30,000 clones, roughly 89% seen only once; the top ten take approximately 5%. The material was CD8+ T cells from peripheral blood mononuclear cells, obtained in the first trimester of pregnancy. These receptors all stem from a female donor with multiple sclerosis, enrolled in a pregnancy study. The CDR3 runs from the conserved cysteine through the conserved F or W. A D gene is named only where the DNA matches it firmly. The listing skips clone size in some rows; elsewhere it reads once, few, many or a size class.

d_call	clone_size	v_call	j_call	cdr3_nt	cdr3_aa
.	.	TRBV18	TRBJ1-1	TGTGCCAGCTCACCAGGGGGGAGGGCCACTGAAGCTTTCTTT	CASSPGGRATEAFF
TRBD1	once	TRBV11-3	TRBJ1-4	TGTGCCAGCAGCTCTGAGACAGGGCGGGATGAAAAACTGTTTTTT	CASSSETGRDEKLFF
.	medium-sized	TRBV10-3	TRBJ2-7	TGTGCCATCACGTCTGACAGGTCCTACGAGCAGTACTTC	CAITSDRSYEQYF
.	.	TRBV18	TRBJ1-2	TGTGCCAGCTCACCACCGTCAGGGCAAAGCTATGGCTACACCTTC	CASSPPSGQSYGYTF
TRBD2	.	TRBV10-1	TRBJ2-7	TGCGCCAGCAGTGAGGTAGCGGGAGCTAACGAGCAGTACTTC	CASSEVAGANEQYF
TRBD1	few	TRBV4-3	TRBJ2-2	TGCGCCAGCAGCCAAGGACAGGGTATGACCGGGGAGCTGTTTTTT	CASSQGQGMTGELFF
.	.	TRBV5-4	TRBJ2-6	TGTGCCAGCAGGCAGGGTGCTTACTCTGGGGCCAACGTCCTGACTTTC	CASRQGAYSGANVLTF
TRBD1	.	TRBV2	TRBJ1-2	TGTGCCAGCAGTGAGCTCAACCGGGACAGCGCCTATGGCTACACCTTC	CASSELNRDSAYGYTF
TRBD1	.	TRBV6-5	TRBJ1-3	TGTGCCAGCAGTTCTGACAGGGAGTGGATTGGAAACACCATATATTTT	CASSSDREWIGNTIYF
.	medium-sized	TRBV5-4	TRBJ2-1	TGTGCCAGCACCCTCCACAATGAGCAGTTCTTC	CASTLHNEQFF
.	.	TRBV2	TRBJ1-4	TGTGCCAGCAGGGACCCGGGGGGGCTGAAGAATGAAAAACTGTTTTTT	CASRDPGGLKNEKLFF
.	.	TRBV14	TRBJ2-3	TGTGCCAGCAGCCAAGACTACGGAGATACGCAGTATTTT	CASSQDYGDTQYF
TRBD1	.	TRBV6-5	TRBJ1-1	TGTGCCAGCAGCGCCAGACAGGGAAACACTGAAGCTTTCTTT	CASSARQGNTEAFF
.	.	TRBV18	TRBJ1-2	TGTGCCAGCTCAGAAGGACCCGACTGGAGGGGCTACACCTTC	CASSEGPDWRGYTF
.	.	TRBV27	TRBJ2-1	TGTGCCAGCAGTTTACTCGGGGAGGTTTACAATGAGCAGTTCTTC	CASSLLGEVYNEQFF
.	few	TRBV18	TRBJ1-2	TGTGCCAGCTCACCCCCACGAGCACAGGTCCGTGGCTACACCTTC	CASSPPRAQVRGYTF
TRBD2	.	TRBV4-3	TRBJ2-7	TGCGCCAGCAGCCAAGGGGCCCTAGCGGGCTACGAGCAGTACTTC	CASSQGALAGYEQYF
.	.	TRBV11-3	TRBJ2-1	TGTGCCAGCAGCTTGGACTATCTCTACAATGAGCAGTTCTTC	CASSLDYLYNEQFF
.	.	TRBV10-2	TRBJ1-5	TGCGCCAGCAGTATGACACATTATAGCAATCAGCCCCAGCATTTT	CASSMTHYSNQPQHF
TRBD1	.	TRBV6-5	TRBJ1-1	TGTGCCAGCAGTTTAGGACAGGGTTTAAGGACTGAAGCTTTCTTT	CASSLGQGLRTEAFF
TRBD1	.	TRBV2	TRBJ1-1	TGTGCCAGCAGGGGACAGGGAGACACTGAAGCTTTCTTT	CASRGQGDTEAFF
.	.	TRBV6-5	TRBJ1-2	TGTGCCAGCAGTTACTCGGATCAGGGCGGCTATGGCTACACCTTC	CASSYSDQGGYGYTF
.	once	TRBV6-5	TRBJ2-2	TGTGCCAGCAGGGGCAGGGGAGCGGGGGAGCTGTTTTTT	CASRGRGAGELFF
TRBD2	once	TRBV30	TRBJ2-7	TGTGCCTGGAGTAGATTTAGCGGGGGGGGATTTCGGGACGAGCAGTACTTC	CAWSRFSGGGFRDEQYF
.	once	TRBV9	TRBJ2-7	TGTGCCAGCAGCGTAGGAGGGAGCTCCTACGAGCAGTACTTC	CASSVGGSSYEQYF
TRBD1	.	TRBV7-7	TRBJ2-3	TGTGCTAGCAGCCCTTACCCGACAGGGTCTAGAGATACGCAGTATTTT	CASSPYPTGSRDTQYF
TRBD2	.	TRBV2	TRBJ2-3	TGTGCCAGCAGTGAGGGACTAGCGGGAGGTATTAGCACAGATACGCAGTATTTT	CASSEGLAGGISTDTQYF
TRBD2	.	TRBV19	TRBJ2-1	TGTGCCAGTAGTATCGGGACTAGCGGGAGCTACAATGAGCAGTTCTTC	CASSIGTSGSYNEQFF